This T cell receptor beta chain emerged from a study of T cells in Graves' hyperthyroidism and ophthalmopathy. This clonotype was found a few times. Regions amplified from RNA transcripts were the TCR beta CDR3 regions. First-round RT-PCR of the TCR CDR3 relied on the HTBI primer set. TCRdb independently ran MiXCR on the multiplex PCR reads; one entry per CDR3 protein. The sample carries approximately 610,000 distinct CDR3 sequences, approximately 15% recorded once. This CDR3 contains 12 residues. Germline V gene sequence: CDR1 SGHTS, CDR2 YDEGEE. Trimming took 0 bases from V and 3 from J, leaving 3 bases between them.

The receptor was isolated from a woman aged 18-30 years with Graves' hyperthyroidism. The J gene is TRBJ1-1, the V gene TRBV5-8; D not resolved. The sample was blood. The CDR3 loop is CASSLVYTEAFF. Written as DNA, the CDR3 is TGTGCCAGCAGCTTGGTGTACACTGAAGCTTTCTTT. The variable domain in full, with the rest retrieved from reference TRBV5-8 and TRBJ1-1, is EAGVTQSPTHLIKTRGQQATLRCSPISGHTSVYWYQQALGLGLQFLLWYDEGEERNRGNFPPRFSGRQFPNYSSELNVNALELEDSALYLCASSLVYTEAFFGQGTRLTVV.